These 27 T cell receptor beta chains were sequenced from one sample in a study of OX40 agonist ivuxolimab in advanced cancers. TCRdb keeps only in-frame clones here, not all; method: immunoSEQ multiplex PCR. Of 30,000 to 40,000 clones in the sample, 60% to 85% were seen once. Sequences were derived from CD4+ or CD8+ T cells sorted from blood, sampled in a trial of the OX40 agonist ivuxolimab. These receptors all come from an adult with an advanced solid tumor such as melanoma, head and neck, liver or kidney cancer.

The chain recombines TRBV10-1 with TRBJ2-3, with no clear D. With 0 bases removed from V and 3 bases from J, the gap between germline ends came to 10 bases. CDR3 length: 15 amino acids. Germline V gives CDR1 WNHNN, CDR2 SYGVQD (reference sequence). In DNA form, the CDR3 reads TGCGCCAGCAGTGAGTCGAATCAAGGGACAGATACGCAGTATTTT. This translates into CASSESNQGTDTQYF.

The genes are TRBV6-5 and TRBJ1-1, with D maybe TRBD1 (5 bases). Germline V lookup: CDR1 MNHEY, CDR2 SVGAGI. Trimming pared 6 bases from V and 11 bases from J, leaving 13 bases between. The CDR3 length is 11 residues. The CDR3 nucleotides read TGTGCCAGCAGACGTGGGGGGAAGGCTTTCTTT. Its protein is CASRRGGKAFF.

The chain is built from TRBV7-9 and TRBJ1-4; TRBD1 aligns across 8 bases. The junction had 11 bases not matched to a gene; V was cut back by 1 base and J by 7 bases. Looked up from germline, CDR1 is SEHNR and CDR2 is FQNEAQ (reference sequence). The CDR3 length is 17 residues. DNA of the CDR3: TGTGCCAGCAGCTTAGACGGAGCGACAGGGGCTGCTGAAAAACTGTTTTTT. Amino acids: CASSLDGATGAAEKLFF.

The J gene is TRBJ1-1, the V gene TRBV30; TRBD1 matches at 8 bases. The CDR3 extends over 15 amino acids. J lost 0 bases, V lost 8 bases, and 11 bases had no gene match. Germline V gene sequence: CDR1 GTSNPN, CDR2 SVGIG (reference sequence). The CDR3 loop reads CAQIRQGLMNTEAFF. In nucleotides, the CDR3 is TGTGCCCAGATACGACAGGGGTTGATGAACACTGAAGCTTTCTTT.

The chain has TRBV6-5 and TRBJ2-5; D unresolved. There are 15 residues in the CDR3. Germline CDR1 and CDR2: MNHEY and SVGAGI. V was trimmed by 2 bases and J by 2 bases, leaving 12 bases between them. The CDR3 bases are TGTGCCAGCAGTTACCTGAGGTTGGCTCAAGAGACCCAGTACTTC. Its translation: CASSYLRLAQETQYF.

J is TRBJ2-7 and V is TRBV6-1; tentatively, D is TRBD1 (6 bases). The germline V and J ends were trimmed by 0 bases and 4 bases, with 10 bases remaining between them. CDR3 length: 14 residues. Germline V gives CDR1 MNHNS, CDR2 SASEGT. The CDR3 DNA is TGTGCCAGCAGTGAAGCCTGGGGGCGGTACGAGCAGTACTTC. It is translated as CASSEAWGRYEQYF.

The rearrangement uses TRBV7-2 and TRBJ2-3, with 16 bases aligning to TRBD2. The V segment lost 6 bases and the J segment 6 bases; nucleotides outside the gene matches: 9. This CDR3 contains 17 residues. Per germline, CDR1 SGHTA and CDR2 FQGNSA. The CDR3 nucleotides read TGTGCCAGCAGAACACCGGGACTAGCGGGGGGGCCGGATACGCAGTATTTT. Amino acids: CASRTPGLAGGPDTQYF. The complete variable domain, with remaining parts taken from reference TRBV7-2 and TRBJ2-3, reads GAGVSQSPSNKVTEKGKDVELRCDPISGHTALYWYRQSLGQGLEFLIYFQGNSAPDKSGLPSDRFSAERTGGSVSTLTIQRTQQEDSAVYLCASRTPGLAGGPDTQYFGPGTRLTVL.

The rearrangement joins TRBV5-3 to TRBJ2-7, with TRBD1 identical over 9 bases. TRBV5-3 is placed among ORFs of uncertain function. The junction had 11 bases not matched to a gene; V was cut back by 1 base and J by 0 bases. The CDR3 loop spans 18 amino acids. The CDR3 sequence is CARSLRRDRVRSSYEQYF. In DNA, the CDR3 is TGTGCCAGAAGCTTGAGGCGGGACAGGGTAAGGAGCTCCTACGAGCAGTACTTC.

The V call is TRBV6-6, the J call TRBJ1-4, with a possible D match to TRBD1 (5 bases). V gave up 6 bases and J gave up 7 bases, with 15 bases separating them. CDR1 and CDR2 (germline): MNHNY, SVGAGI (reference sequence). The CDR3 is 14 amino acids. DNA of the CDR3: TGTGCCAGCAGCCCTGGGGCAATTTTTGAAAAACTGTTTTTT. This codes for CASSPGAIFEKLFF.

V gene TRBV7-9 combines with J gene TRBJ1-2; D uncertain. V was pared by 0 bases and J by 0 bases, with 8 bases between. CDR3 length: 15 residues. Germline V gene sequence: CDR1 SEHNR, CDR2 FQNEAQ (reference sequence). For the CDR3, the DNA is TGTGCCAGCAGCTTAGCGTTGTCAGCTAACTATGGCTACACCTTC. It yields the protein CASSLALSANYGYTF.

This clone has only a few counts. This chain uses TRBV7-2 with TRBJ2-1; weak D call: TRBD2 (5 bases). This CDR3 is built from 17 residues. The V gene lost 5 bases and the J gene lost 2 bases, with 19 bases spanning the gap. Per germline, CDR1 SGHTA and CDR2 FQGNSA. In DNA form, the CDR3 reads TGTGCCAGCAGCCCAACTAGAGGGCCGACGACCTACAATGAGCAGTTCTTC. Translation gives CASSPTRGPTTYNEQFF.

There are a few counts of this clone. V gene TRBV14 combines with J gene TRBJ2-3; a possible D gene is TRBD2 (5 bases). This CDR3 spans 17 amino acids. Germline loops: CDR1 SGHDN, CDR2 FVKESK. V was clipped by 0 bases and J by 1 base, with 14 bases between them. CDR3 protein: CASSQDSGLAGTDTQYF. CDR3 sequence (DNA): TGTGCCAGCAGCCAAGACTCGGGTCTAGCAGGCACAGATACGCAGTATTTT.

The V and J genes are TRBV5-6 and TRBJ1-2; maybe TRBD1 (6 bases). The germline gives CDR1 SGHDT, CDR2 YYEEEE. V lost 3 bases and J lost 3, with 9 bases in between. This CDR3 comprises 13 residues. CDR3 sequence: CASSSYRDYGYTF. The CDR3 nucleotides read TGTGCCAGCAGCTCATACAGGGACTATGGCTACACCTTC.

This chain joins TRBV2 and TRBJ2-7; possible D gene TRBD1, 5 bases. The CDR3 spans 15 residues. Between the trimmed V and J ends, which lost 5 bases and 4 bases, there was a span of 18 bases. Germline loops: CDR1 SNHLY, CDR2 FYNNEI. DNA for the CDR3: TGTGCCAGCAGTTCCGGACAAACGTTTATATACGAGCAGTACTTC. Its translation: CASSSGQTFIYEQYF.

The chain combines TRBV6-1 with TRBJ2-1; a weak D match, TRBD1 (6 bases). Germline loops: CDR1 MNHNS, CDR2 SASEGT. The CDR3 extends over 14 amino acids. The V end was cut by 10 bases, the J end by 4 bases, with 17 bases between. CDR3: CATSRTVIYNEQFF. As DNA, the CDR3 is TGTGCCACTTCCCGGACAGTCATTTACAATGAGCAGTTCTTC.

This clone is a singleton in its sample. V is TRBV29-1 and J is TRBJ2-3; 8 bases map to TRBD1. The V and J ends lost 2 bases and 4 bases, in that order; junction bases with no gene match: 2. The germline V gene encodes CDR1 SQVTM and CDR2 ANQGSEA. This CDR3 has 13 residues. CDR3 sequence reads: CSVETTGADTQYF. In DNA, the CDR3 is TGCAGCGTTGAAACGACAGGGGCAGATACGCAGTATTTT.

CDR3 sequence: CATVWTGLYGYTF. The CDR3 DNA follows: TGTGCCACCGTTTGGACGGGACTCTATGGCTACACCTTC. The rearrangement joins TRBV15 to TRBJ1-2; tentative D call: TRBD1 (5 bases). The CDR3 loop spans 13 amino acids. V shed 8 bases and J shed 4 bases, with 14 bases lying between them. Germline lookup yields CDR1 LNHNV and CDR2 YYDKDF (reference sequence).

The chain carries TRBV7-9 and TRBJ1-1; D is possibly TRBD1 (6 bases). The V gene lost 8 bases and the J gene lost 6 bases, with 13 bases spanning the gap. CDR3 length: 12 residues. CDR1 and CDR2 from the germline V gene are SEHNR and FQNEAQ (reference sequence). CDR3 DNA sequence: TGTGCCAGCCATAGGGGGGGCGCTGAAGCTTTCTTT. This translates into CASHRGGAEAFF. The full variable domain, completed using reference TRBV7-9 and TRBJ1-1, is DTGVSQNPRHKITKRGQNVTFRCDPISEHNRLYWYRQTLGQGPEFLTYFQNEAQLEKSRLLSDRFSAERPKGSFSTLEIQRTEQGDSAMYLCASHRGGAEAFFGQGTRLTVV.

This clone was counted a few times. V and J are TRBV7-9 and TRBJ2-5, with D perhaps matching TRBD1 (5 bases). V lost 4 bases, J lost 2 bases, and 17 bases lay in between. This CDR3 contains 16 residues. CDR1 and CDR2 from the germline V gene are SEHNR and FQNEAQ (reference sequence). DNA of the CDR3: TGTGCCAGCAGCTCATACCTAGGGGCCAGGCAAGAGACCCAGTACTTC. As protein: CASSSYLGARQETQYF.

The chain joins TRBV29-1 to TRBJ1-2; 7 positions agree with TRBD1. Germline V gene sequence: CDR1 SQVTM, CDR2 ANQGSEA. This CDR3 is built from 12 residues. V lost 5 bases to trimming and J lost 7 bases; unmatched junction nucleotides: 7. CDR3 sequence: CSVTTGDAGYTF. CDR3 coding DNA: TGCAGCGTTACTACAGGGGATGCTGGCTACACCTTC.

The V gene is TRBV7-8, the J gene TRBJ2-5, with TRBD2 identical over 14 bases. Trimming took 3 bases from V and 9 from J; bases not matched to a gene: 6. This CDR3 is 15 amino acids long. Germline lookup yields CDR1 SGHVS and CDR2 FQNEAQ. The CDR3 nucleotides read TGTGCCAGCAGCTTCAGGAGACTAGCGGGAGGGGCCCAGTACTTC. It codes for CASSFRRLAGGAQYF.

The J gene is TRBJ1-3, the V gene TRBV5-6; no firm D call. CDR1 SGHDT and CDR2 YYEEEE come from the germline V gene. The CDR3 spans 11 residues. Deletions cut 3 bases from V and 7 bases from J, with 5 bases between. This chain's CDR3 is CASSSGNTIYF. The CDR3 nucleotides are TGTGCCAGCAGCTCCGGGAACACCATATATTTT. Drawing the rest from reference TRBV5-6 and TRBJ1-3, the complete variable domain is DAGVTQSPTHLIKTRGQQVTLRCSPKSGHDTVSWYQQALGQGPQFIFQYYEEEERQRGNFPDRFSGHQFPNYSSELNVNALLLGDSALYLCASSSGNTIYFGEGSWLTVV.

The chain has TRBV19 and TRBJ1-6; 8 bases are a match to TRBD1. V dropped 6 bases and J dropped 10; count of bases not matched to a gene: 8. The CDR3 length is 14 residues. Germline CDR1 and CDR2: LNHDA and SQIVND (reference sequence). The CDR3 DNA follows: TGTGCCAGTAGGATTTTGACAGGGGAGTCACCCCTCCACTTT. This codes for CASRILTGESPLHF.

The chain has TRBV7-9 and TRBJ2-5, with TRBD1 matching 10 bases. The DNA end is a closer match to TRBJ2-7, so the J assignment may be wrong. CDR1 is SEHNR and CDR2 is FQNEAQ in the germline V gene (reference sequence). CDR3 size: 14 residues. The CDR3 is CASSPGGQGLEQYF. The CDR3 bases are TGTGCCAGCAGCCCTGGGGGACAGGGGCTCGAGCAGTACTTC.

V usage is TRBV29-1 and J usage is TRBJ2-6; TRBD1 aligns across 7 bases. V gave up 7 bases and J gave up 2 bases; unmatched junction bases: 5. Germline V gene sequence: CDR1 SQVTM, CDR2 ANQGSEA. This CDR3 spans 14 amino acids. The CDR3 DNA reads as TGCAGCGCTAAAACAGGGGCTGGGGCCAACGTCCTGACTTTC. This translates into CSAKTGAGANVLTF.

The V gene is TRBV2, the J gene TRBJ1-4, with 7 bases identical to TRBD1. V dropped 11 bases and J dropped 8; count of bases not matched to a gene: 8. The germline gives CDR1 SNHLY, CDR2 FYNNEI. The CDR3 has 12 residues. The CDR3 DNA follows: TGTGCCGACCAGGGGGAGGGAGAAAAACTGTTTTTT. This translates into CADQGEGEKLFF. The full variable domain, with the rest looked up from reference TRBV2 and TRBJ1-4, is EPEVTQTPSHQVTQMGQEVILRCVPISNHLYFYWYRQILGQKVEFLVSFYNNEISEKSEIFDDQFSVERPDGSNFTLKIRSTKLEDSAMYFCADQGEGEKLFFGSGTQLSVL.

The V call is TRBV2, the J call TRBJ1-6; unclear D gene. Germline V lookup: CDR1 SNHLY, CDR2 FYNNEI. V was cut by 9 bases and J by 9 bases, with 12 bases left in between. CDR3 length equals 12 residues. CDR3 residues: CASQSDVSPLHF. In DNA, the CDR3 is TGTGCCAGTCAATCGGACGTTTCACCCCTCCACTTT.